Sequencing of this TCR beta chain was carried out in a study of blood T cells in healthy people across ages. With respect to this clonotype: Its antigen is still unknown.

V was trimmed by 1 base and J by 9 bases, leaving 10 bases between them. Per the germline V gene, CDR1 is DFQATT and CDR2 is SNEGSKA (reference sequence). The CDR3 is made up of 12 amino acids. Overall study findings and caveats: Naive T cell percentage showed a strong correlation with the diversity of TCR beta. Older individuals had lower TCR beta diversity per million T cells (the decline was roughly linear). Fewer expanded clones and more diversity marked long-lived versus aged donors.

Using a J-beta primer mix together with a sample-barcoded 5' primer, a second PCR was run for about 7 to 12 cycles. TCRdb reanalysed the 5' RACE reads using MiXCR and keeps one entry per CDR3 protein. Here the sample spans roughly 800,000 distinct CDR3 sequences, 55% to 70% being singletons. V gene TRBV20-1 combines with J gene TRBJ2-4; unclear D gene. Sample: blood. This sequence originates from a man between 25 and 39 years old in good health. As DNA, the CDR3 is TGCAGTGCTAGAGTCCCGAAGGGCATTCAGTACTTC. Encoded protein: CSARVPKGIQYF.